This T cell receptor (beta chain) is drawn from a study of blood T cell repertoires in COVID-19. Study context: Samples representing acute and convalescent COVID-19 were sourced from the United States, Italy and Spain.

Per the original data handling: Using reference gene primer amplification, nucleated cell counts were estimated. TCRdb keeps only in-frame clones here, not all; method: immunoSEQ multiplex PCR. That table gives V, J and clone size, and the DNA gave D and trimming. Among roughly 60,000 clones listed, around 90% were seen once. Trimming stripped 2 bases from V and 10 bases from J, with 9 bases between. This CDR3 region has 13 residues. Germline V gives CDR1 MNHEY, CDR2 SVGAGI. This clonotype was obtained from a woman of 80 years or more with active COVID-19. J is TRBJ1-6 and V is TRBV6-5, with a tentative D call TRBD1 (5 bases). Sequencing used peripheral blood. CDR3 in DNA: TGTGCCAGCAGTTACCAGGGTGGCTCACCCCTCCACTTT. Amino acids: CASSYQGGSPLHF.